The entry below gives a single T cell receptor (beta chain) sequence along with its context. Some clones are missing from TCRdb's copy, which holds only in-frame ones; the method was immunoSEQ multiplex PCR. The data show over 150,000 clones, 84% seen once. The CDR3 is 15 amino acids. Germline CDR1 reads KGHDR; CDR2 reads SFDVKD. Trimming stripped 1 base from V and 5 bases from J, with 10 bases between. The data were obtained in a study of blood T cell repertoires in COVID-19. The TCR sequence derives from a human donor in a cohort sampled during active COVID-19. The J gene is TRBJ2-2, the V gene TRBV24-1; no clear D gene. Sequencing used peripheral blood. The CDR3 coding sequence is TGTGCCACCAGTGATTTTAACGGCAGGACCGGGGAGCTGTTTTTT. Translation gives CATSDFNGRTGELFF.